Included here is one TCR beta chain sequence, with context. V lost 5 bases and J lost 2, with 18 bases in between. The CDR3 spans 16 residues. Looked up from germline, CDR1 is SGHNT and CDR2 is YENEEA. The data derive from a study of T cell changes during pregnancy in multiple sclerosis. The assay was immunoSEQ multiplex PCR, and TCRdb's table has in-frame clones only and misses some. This table holds about 59,000 clones, roughly 92% found once. The TCR originated in a female donor in good health, enrolled as a control in a pregnancy study. The chain joins TRBV11-3 to TRBJ1-2; TRBD1 might be the D (6 bases). This specimen was peripheral blood, taken in the third trimester of pregnancy. The CDR3: CASSPAIGGHNYGYTF. CDR3 sequence (DNA): TGTGCCAGCAGCCCAGCCATCGGGGGGCACAACTATGGCTACACCTTC.